This T cell receptor (beta chain) is drawn from a study of cytomegalovirus exposure and HLA in healthy donors. PCR primers comprised 60 Vbeta and 13 Jbeta primers. Assay used: immunoSEQ multiplex PCR; TCRdb lists only in-frame clones, some missing. This table holds roughly 130,000 clones, roughly 74% found once. Whole-study results and caveats: Among the CMV-associated chains, a few were confirmed in vitro as specific for CMV antigens. Several top significant clusters appeared, in a later analysis, to be linked to common viral pathogens. Association of a missense DCLRE1C variant with TCR beta V- and J-gene trimming was reported in a later analysis.

Germline V gene lookup returns CDR1 MNHNS and CDR2 SASEGT. Deletions cut 10 bases from V and 2 bases from J, with 18 bases between. The CDR3 spans 15 residues. Donors showed nominal health when sampled, although they likely had unrecorded immune exposures. With regard to this clone: Its antigen is not known.

The source material was PBMCs. The clonotype was recovered from a woman aged 50 to 60 in good health and CMV-seropositive. The chain uses TRBV6-1 and TRBJ1-5; D remains unclear. The CDR3 spells CAILLGRRRNQPQHF. CDR3 bases: TGTGCCATCCTTCTCGGCCGGAGGCGCAATCAGCCCCAGCATTTT.